The TCR beta chain under discussion was sequenced for a study of beta chain features in type 1 diabetes. Of the isolated RNA, all was reverse transcribed, and so the sequenced material was expressed TCRB transcripts. Libraries were prepared by immunoSEQ multiplex PCR; TCRdb keeps only in-frame clonotypes and omits some of them. This table holds fewer than 900,000 clones, under 20% found once. Every single donor gave one heparinised blood draw, and these averaged approximately 110 mL. CD45RO/CCR7/CD25/CD127/CD95/CD27 sorting isolated CD4+ naive, central memory, regulatory and stem cell-like memory cells. Populations isolated by sorting all had purity greater than 95%. With respect to this clone: As yet, its antigen is unknown. This may be a read error: a much more frequent sequence differs by one nucleotide. The same CDR3 can be traced to other DNA sequences in this sample.

Study observations and caveats: HLA influence on TCRB rearrangement stayed unresolved here.

Germline loops: CDR1 SGHTA, CDR2 FQGTGA. Trimming shortened V by 3 bases and J by 1 base, and 0 bases separated the two germline ends. The CDR3 totals 11 residues. The V and J genes are TRBV7-3 and TRBJ2-5, with D uncertain. Sample: naive CD4+ T cells from blood. The receptor comes from a woman aged 18-35 years in good health. The CDR3 here is CASSFQETQYF. CDR3 in DNA: TGTGCCAGCAGCTTCCAAGAGACCCAGTACTTC.